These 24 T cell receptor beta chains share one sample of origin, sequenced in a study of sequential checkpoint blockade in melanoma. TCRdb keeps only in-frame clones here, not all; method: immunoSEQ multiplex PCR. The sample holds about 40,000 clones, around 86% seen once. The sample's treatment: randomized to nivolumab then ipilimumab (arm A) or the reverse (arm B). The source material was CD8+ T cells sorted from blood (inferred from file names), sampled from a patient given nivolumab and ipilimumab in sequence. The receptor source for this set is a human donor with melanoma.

CDR3 in DNA: TGTGCCAGCAGCGTAGCGGTCCCCTACAATGAGCAGTTCTTC. Amino acids: CASSVAVPYNEQFF. The chain is built from TRBV9 and TRBJ2-1; the D is unclear. The length of the CDR3 is 14 residues. Germline V gene sequence: CDR1 SGDLS, CDR2 YYNGEE. The ends were cut back, 0 bases at V and 2 bases at J, with 6 bases in the middle.

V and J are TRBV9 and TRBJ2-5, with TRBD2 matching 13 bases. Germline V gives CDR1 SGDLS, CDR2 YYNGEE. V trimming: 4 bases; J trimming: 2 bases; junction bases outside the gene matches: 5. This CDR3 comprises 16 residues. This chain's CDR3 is CASSSPGLAGQETQYF. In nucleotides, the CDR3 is TGTGCCAGCAGCTCTCCGGGACTAGCGGGACAAGAGACCCAGTACTTC.

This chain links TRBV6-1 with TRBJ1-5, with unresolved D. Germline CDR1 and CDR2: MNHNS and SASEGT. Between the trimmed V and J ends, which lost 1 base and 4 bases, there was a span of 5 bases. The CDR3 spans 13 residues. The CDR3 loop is CASSEVLNQPQHF. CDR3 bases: TGTGCCAGCAGTGAAGTCCTGAATCAGCCCCAGCATTTT.

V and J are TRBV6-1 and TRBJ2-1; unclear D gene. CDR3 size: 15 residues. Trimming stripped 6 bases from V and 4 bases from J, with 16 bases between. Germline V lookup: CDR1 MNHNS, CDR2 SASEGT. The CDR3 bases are TGTGCCAGCAGAGTACTGGCGGCCCTATACAATGAGCAGTTCTTC. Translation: CASRVLAALYNEQFF.

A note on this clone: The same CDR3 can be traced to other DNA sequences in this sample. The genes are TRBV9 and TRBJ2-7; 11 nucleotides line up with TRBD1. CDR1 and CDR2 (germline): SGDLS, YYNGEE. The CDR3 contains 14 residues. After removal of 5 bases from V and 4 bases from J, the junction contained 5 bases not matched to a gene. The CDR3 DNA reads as TGTGCCAGCAGTGCGGGACAGGGGGATTACGAGCAGTACTTC. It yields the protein CASSAGQGDYEQYF.

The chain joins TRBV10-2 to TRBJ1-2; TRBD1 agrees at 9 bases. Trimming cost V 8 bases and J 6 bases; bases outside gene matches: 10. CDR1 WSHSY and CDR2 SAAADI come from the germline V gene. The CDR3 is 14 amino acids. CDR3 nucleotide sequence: TGCGCCAGCCTCGGGACAGGGCTTGGGGATGGCTACACCTTC. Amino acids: CASLGTGLGDGYTF.

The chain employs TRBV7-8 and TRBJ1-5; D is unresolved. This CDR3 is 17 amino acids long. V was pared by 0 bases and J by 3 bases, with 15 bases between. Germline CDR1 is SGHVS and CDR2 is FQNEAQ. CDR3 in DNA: TGTGCCAGCAGCTTAGCTAGGGCCCCCGGGGTCAATCAGCCCCAGCATTTT. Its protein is CASSLARAPGVNQPQHF.

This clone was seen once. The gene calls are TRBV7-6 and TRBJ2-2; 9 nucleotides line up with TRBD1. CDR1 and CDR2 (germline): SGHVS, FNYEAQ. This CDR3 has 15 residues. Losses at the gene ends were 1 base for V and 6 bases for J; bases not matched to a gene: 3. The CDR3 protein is CASSLEDRGPGELFF. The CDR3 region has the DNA TGTGCCAGCAGCTTAGAGGACAGGGGCCCCGGGGAGCTGTTTTTT.

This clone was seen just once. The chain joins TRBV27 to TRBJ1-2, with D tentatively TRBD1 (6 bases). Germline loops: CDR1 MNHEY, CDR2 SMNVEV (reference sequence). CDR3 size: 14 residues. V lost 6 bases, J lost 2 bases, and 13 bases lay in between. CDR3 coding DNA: TGTGCCAGCAGCCCGGGGGGGCAGAACTATGGCTACACCTTC. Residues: CASSPGGQNYGYTF.

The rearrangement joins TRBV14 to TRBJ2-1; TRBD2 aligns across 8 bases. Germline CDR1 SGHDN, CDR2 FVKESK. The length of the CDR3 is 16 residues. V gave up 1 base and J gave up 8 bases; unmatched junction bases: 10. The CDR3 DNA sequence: TGTGCCAGCAGCCAAGTCGGCGGGAGGCTAATGGATGAGCAGTTCTTC. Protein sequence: CASSQVGGRLMDEQFF.

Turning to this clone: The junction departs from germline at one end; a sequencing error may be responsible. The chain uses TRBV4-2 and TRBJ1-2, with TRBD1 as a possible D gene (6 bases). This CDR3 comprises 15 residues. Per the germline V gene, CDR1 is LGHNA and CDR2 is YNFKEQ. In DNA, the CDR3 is TGTGCCAGCAGCCAACCCCGGGGGGCTAACTTTGGCTACACCTTC. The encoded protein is CASSQPRGANFGYTF.

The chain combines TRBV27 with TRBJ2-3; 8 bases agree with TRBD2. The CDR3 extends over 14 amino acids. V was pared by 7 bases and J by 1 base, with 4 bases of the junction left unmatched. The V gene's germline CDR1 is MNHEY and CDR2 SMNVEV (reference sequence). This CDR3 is CASIGGLGTDTQYF. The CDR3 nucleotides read TGTGCCAGCATTGGGGGACTAGGCACAGATACGCAGTATTTT.

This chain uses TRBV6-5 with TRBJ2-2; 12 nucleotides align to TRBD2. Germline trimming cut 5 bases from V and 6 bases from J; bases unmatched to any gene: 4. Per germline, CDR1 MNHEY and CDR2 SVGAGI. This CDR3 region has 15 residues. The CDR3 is CASSVTSGSSGELFF. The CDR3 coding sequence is TGTGCCAGCAGTGTGACTAGCGGGAGCTCCGGGGAGCTGTTTTTT.

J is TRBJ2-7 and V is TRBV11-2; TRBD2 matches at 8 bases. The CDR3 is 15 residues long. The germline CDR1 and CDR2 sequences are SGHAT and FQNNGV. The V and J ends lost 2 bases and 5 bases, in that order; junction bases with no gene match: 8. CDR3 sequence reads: CASSLSRGGFHEQYF. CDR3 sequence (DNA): TGTGCCAGCAGCTTATCACGGGGGGGTTTCCACGAGCAGTACTTC.

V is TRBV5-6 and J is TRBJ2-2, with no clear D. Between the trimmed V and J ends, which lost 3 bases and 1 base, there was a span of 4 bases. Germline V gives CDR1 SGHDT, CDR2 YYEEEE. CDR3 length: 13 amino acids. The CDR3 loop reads CASSSGNTGELFF. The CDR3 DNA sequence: TGTGCCAGCAGCTCGGGGAACACCGGGGAGCTGTTTTTT.

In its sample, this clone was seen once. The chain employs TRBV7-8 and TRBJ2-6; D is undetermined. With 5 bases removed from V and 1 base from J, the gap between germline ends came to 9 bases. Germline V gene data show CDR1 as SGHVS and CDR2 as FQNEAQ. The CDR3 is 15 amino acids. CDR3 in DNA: TGTGCCAGCAGCCATAGCCTATCTGGGGCCAACGTCCTGACTTTC. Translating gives CASSHSLSGANVLTF.

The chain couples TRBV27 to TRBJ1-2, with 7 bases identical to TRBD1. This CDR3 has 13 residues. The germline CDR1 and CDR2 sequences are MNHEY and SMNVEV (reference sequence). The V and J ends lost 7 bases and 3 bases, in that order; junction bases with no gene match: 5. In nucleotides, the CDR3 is TGTGCCAGCACAAAAACAGGGGACTATGGCTACACCTTC. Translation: CASTKTGDYGYTF.

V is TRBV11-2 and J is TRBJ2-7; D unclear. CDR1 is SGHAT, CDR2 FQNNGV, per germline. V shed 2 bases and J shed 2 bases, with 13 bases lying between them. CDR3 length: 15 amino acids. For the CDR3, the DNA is TGTGCCAGCAGCTTAACATCTACAGTAACCTACGAGCAGTACTTC. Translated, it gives CASSLTSTVTYEQYF. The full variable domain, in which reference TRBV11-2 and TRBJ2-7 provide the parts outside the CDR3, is EAGVAQSPRYKIIEKRQSVAFWCNPISGHATLYWYQQILGQGPKLLIQFQNNGVVDDSQLPKDRFSAERLKGVDSTLKIQPAKLEDSAVYLCASSLTSTVTYEQYFGPGTRLTVT.

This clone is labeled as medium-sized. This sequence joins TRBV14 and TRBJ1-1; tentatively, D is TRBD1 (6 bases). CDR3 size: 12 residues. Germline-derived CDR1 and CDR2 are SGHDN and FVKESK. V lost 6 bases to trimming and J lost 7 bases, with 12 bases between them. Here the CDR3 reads CASSYTGIEAFF. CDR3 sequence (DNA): TGTGCCAGCAGTTATACAGGGATTGAAGCTTTCTTT.

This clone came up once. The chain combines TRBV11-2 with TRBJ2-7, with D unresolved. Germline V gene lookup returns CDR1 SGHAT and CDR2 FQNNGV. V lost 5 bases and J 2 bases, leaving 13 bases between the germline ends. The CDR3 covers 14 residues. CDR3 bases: TGTGCCAGCAGCCCCCCATTACAACCCTACGAGCAGTACTTC. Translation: CASSPPLQPYEQYF.

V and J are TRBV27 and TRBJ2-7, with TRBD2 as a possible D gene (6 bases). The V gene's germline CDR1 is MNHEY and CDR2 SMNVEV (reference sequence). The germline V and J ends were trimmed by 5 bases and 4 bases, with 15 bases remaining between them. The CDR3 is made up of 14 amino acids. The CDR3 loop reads CASSLRLGRYEQYF. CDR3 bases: TGTGCCAGCAGTCTTCGACTAGGGCGATACGAGCAGTACTTC.

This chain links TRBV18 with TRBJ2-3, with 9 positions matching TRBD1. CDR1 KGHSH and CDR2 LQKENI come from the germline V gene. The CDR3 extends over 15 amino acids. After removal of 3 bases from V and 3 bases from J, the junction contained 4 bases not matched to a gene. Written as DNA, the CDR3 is TGTGCCAGCTCACCCGGGACAGGGAAAACAGATACGCAGTATTTT. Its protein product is CASSPGTGKTDTQYF.

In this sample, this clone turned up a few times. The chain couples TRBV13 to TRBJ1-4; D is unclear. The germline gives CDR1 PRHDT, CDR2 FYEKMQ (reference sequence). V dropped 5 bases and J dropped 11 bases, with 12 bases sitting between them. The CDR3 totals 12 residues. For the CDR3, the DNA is TGTGCCAGCAGCCTGATCGGGTCGAAACTGTTTTTT. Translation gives CASSLIGSKLFF. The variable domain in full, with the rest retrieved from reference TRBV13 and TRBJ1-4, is AAGVIQSPRHLIKEKRETATLKCYPIPRHDTVYWYQQGPGQDPQFLISFYEKMQSDKGSIPDRFSAQQFSDYHSELNMSSLELGDSALYFCASSLIGSKLFFGSGTQLSVL.

CDR3 nucleotides: TGTGCCAGCAGCTTGGCAGGGGTGCGAACTGAAGCTTTCTTT. This gives the protein CASSLAGVRTEAFF. The chain carries TRBV5-6 and TRBJ1-1, with D perhaps matching TRBD1 (6 bases). This CDR3 has 14 amino acids. Between the trimmed V and J ends, which lost 0 bases and 5 bases, there was a span of 11 bases. Germline V CDR1 and CDR2: SGHDT, YYEEEE.